These 8 T cell receptor beta chains originate from one sample sequenced in a study of cytomegalovirus exposure and HLA in healthy donors. Primers: 60 Vbeta forward and 13 Jbeta reverse. Method: immunoSEQ multiplex PCR; TCRdb's copy keeps in-frame clones and lacks some. The sample has 150,000 to 200,000 clones; just over 70% are singletons. Sequenced material: PBMCs. The receptors shown here come from a human donor in good health.

The chain couples TRBV7-9 to TRBJ1-3, with no clear D. This CDR3 has 14 residues. V lost 2 bases to trimming and J lost 2 bases, with 7 bases between them. CDR1 is SEHNR, CDR2 FQNEAQ, per germline (reference sequence). The CDR3 bases are TGTGCCAGCAGCTTATCCGGGGCTGGAAACACCATATATTTT. It is translated as CASSLSGAGNTIYF.

The V and J genes are TRBV29-1 and TRBJ1-2; maybe TRBD1 (6 bases). There are 12 residues in the CDR3. The V end was cut by 7 bases, the J end by 4 bases, with 13 bases between. Germline CDR1 is SQVTM and CDR2 is ANQGSEA. The CDR3 DNA sequence: TGCAGCGCCGCCGGGGGGCTCTATGGCTACACCTTC. Amino acids: CSAAGGLYGYTF.

The V call is TRBV27, the J call TRBJ2-7, with 12 bases aligning to TRBD2. Germline V gene lookup returns CDR1 MNHEY and CDR2 SMNVEV (reference sequence). V trimming: 6 bases; J trimming: 3 bases; junction bases outside the gene matches: 6. The CDR3 extends over 15 amino acids. CDR3 amino acids: CASRLAGGSGYEQYF. As DNA, the CDR3 is TGTGCCAGCAGGCTAGCGGGGGGGTCGGGCTACGAGCAGTACTTC.

This rearrangement joins TRBV7-9 to TRBJ1-6; D may be TRBD1 (5 bases). The CDR3 is 15 amino acids. V was trimmed by 1 base and J by 9 bases, leaving 13 bases between them. Germline assignment: CDR1 SEHNR and CDR2 FQNEAQ (reference sequence). The CDR3 sequence: CASSLVAERGSPLHF. The CDR3 DNA reads as TGTGCCAGCAGCTTAGTGGCGGAAAGGGGTTCACCCCTCCACTTT.

The V and J genes are TRBV6-1 and TRBJ2-7, with D perhaps matching TRBD1 (8 bases). V was pared by 6 bases and J by 3 bases, with 15 bases between. The CDR3 spans 14 residues. Germline V lookup: CDR1 MNHNS, CDR2 SASEGT. CDR3 in DNA: TGTGCCAGCAGAACACAGGGGGAGGGCTACGAGCAGTACTTC. Translating it yields CASRTQGEGYEQYF.

V is TRBV18 and J is TRBJ2-7; 7 bases match TRBD1. From germline, CDR1 is KGHSH and CDR2 LQKENI. With V trimmed by 5 bases and J by 4 bases, 5 bases remained unmatched. This CDR3 contains 13 residues. The CDR3 reads CASSAGTDYEQYF. The CDR3 DNA reads TGTGCCAGCTCAGCCGGGACAGATTACGAGCAGTACTTC.

The rearrangement links TRBV19 to TRBJ1-2; the match to TRBD1 covers 7 bases. The germline CDR1 and CDR2 sequences are LNHDA and SQIVND (reference sequence). The CDR3 contains 14 residues. After removal of 5 bases from V and 2 bases from J, the junction contained 5 bases not matched to a gene. Written as DNA, the CDR3 is TGTGCCAGTAGTCTCTCGACAGGGAACTATGGCTACACCTTC. It is translated as CASSLSTGNYGYTF.

The V call is TRBV7-8, the J call TRBJ2-7; D is undetermined. This CDR3 is built from 13 residues. The ends were cut back, 0 bases at V and 4 bases at J, with 7 bases in the middle. Germline V gene data show CDR1 as SGHVS and CDR2 as FQNEAQ. The CDR3 loop is CASSLAVGYEQYF. The CDR3 nucleotides are TGTGCCAGCAGCTTAGCGGTCGGGTACGAGCAGTACTTC.